A single sample gave rise to the 30 T cell receptor beta chains below, sequenced in a study of shared clonotypes between healthy human individuals. It was CD45RO-negative cells, positively selected for CCR7, that made up naive CD8 cells, with terminally differentiated effector memory CD45RA+ cells excluded. Clones were read by immunoSEQ multiplex PCR, and TCRdb kept only the in-frame ones, dropping some. The sample includes 1.5 million to 2.5 million clones, about 95% seen only once; the top ten take 1% to 1.5%. Source material: naive CD8+ T cells sorted from blood. The receptors originated from a man younger than 35 in good health.

The chain combines TRBV6-1 with TRBJ1-6; D may be TRBD1 (5 bases). The CDR3 is made up of 14 amino acids. Trimming left V 7 bases short and J 10 bases short, with 17 bases between. CDR1 is MNHNS, CDR2 SASEGT, per germline. CDR3 residues: CASIMTDSDSPLHF. The CDR3, as DNA: TGTGCCAGCATTATGACAGACTCAGACTCACCCCTCCACTTT.

The chain links TRBV28 to TRBJ2-7, with 10 bases aligning to TRBD1. The CDR3 is made up of 14 amino acids. Trimming cost V 0 bases and J 6 bases; bases outside gene matches: 2. In germline, CDR1 is MDHEN, CDR2 SYDVKM. CDR3 nucleotide sequence: TGTGCCAGCAGTTTATGGGACAGGGGGTTCGAGCAGTACTTC. Residues: CASSLWDRGFEQYF. Drawing the rest from reference TRBV28 and TRBJ2-7, the complete variable domain is DVKVTQSSRYLVKRTGEKVFLECVQDMDHENMFWYRQDPGLGLRLIYFSYDVKMKEKGDIPEGYSVSREKKERFSLILESASTNQTSMYLCASSLWDRGFEQYFGPGTRLTVT.

The V and J genes are TRBV7-9 and TRBJ1-5; no firm D call. In germline, CDR1 is SEHNR, CDR2 FQNEAQ (reference sequence). This CDR3 contains 14 residues. The V end was cut by 5 bases, the J end by 9 bases, with 17 bases between. The CDR3 spells CASSAGTPAWPQHF. DNA of the CDR3: TGTGCCAGCAGCGCCGGTACACCAGCATGGCCCCAGCATTTT.

The V gene is TRBV27, the J gene TRBJ2-7, with TRBD2 matching over 12 bases. CDR1 is MNHEY, CDR2 SMNVEV, per germline (reference sequence). V lost 5 bases to trimming and J lost 5 bases; unmatched junction nucleotides: 10. The CDR3 contains 16 residues. The CDR3 DNA sequence: TGTGCCAGCAGTCTGACTAGCGGGAGCGCGGGGAACGAGCAGTACTTC. This gives the protein CASSLTSGSAGNEQYF.

Comment on this clone: Other DNA sequences in this specimen translate into the identical CDR3. The J gene is TRBJ2-7, the V gene TRBV5-4; TRBD1 matches at 9 bases. Germline CDR1 reads SGHNT; CDR2 reads YYREEE (reference sequence). This CDR3 region has 14 residues. The V and J ends lost 0 bases and 5 bases, in that order; junction bases with no gene match: 3. The CDR3 nucleotides are TGTGCCAGCAGCTTGGGGGACAGGGCCCACGAGCAGTACTTC. This encodes CASSLGDRAHEQYF.

The rearrangement uses TRBV5-1 and TRBJ2-7; no firm D call. This CDR3 region has 16 residues. CDR1 and CDR2 from the germline V gene are SGHRS and YFSETQ. V lost 2 bases and J lost 2, with 17 bases in between. CDR3 nucleotides: TGCGCCAGCAGCTTCCCCCCTTTAGGTGAAGCCTACGAGCAGTACTTC. Its translation: CASSFPPLGEAYEQYF.

V is TRBV6-6 and J is TRBJ2-7; D is unresolved. The ends were cut back, 2 bases at V and 5 bases at J, with 7 bases in the middle. Looked up from germline, CDR1 is MNHNY and CDR2 is SVGAGI (reference sequence). The CDR3 spans 12 residues. The chain's CDR3 is CASSYRLDEQYF. The CDR3 coding sequence is TGTGCCAGCAGTTACCGGTTAGACGAGCAGTACTTC.

The J gene is TRBJ1-1, the V gene TRBV4-1; 9 positions agree with TRBD1. Unmatched junction bases numbered 5, after V lost 0 bases and J lost 0 bases. The CDR3 is made up of 17 amino acids. The V gene's germline CDR1 is MGHRA and CDR2 YSYEKL. CDR3 DNA sequence: TGCGCCAGCAGCCAAGAGCCGGGACAGGGAATGAACACTGAAGCTTTCTTT. Its translation: CASSQEPGQGMNTEAFF.

V and J are TRBV5-6 and TRBJ2-3; D is unresolved. The CDR3 covers 14 residues. Trimming took off 0 bases at V and 6 bases at J, with 11 bases between the two ends. Germline values: CDR1 SGHDT, CDR2 YYEEEE. CDR3 coding DNA: TGTGCCAGCAGCTTGGATGGTGGCTCGGATACGCAGTATTTT. Residues: CASSLDGGSDTQYF.

The CDR3 loop reads CSAEKTGEQTYEQYF. Written as DNA, the CDR3 is TGCAGCGCCGAAAAGACAGGCGAGCAAACCTACGAGCAGTACTTC. The chain has TRBV29-1 and TRBJ2-7; possibly TRBD1 for D (6 bases). The CDR3 is 15 residues long. CDR1 SQVTM and CDR2 ANQGSEA come from the germline V gene. V was trimmed by 7 bases and J by 2 bases, leaving 21 bases between them.

This chain joins TRBV14 and TRBJ2-3; no clear D. CDR1 is SGHDN and CDR2 is FVKESK in the germline V gene. V shed 5 bases and J shed 4 bases, with 7 bases lying between them. The CDR3 covers 12 residues. The CDR3 loop reads CASSSRADTQYF. For the CDR3, the DNA is TGTGCCAGCAGCTCCAGAGCAGATACGCAGTATTTT.

This chain uses TRBV2 with TRBJ2-5, with TRBD1 identical over 7 bases. V gave up 4 bases and J gave up 1 base; unmatched junction bases: 9. CDR1 and CDR2 (germline): SNHLY, FYNNEI. This CDR3 is 16 amino acids long. CDR3: CASSAPGQRIQETQYF. CDR3 sequence (DNA): TGTGCCAGCAGTGCCCCGGGACAGAGAATCCAAGAGACCCAGTACTTC.

The V gene is TRBV30, the J gene TRBJ1-2, with unresolved D. Germline CDR1 reads GTSNPN; CDR2 reads SVGIG (reference sequence). V was shortened by 4 bases and J by 9 bases, with 15 bases between the two germline ends. The CDR3 covers 12 residues. The CDR3 DNA follows: TGTGCCTGGAATTCGGGAACTATCAGCTACACCTTC. Translated, it gives CAWNSGTISYTF.

Concerning this clone itself: Other DNA sequences within the sample encode an identical CDR3. The gene calls are TRBV28 and TRBJ2-5; 9 bases match TRBD2. In germline, CDR1 is MDHEN, CDR2 SYDVKM. This CDR3 region has 14 residues. Trimming at V came to 2 bases and at J to 8 bases, leaving 6 bases not matched to a gene. The CDR3 coding sequence is TGTGCCAGCAGTTTAGCGGGGGGGCCGGGAACCCAGTACTTC. Encoded protein: CASSLAGGPGTQYF.

Note on this clone: This may stem from a read error, because a much larger clone lies one nucleotide away. The V and J genes are TRBV7-6 and TRBJ2-7; no firm D call. Looked up from germline, CDR1 is SGHVS and CDR2 is FNYEAQ. This CDR3 has 11 amino acids. The germline V and J ends were trimmed by 2 bases and 3 bases, with 2 bases remaining between them. CDR3 sequence: CASSLYYEQYF. For the CDR3, the DNA is TGTGCCAGCAGCTTATACTACGAGCAGTACTTC.

The DNA of the CDR3 is TGTGCCAGCAGCTCACAGCCCGGGGAGCTGTTTTTT. It encodes CASSSQPGELFF. V is TRBV9 and J is TRBJ2-2, with D uncertain. Germline loops: CDR1 SGDLS, CDR2 YYNGEE. The CDR3 contains 12 residues. V lost 4 bases, J lost 6 bases, and 7 bases lay in between.

In DNA form, the CDR3 reads TGCGCCAGCAGCCAAGGAGGACAGGGTGTGTACGAAAAACTGTTTTTT. The encoded protein is CASSQGGQGVYEKLFF. The chain employs TRBV4-3 and TRBJ1-4; 8 bases are shared with TRBD1. V was clipped by 1 base and J by 8 bases; unmatched bases: 9. From germline, CDR1 is LGHNA and CDR2 YSLEER. This CDR3 has 16 residues.

This clone has only one observation. The chain joins TRBV5-1 to TRBJ2-1; D assignment may be TRBD1 or TRBD2 (5 bases each). This CDR3 comprises 16 residues. CDR1 and CDR2 from the germline V gene are SGHRS and YFSETQ. V gave up 1 base and J gave up 5 bases, with 16 bases separating them. The CDR3 nucleotides are TGCGCCAGCAGCTTGCGAGGGTCCTCAGGGAACAATGAGCAGTTCTTC. It translates to CASSLRGSSGNNEQFF.

The chain employs TRBV4-3 and TRBJ2-7, with D possibly TRBD2 on 6 matching bases. CDR1 is LGHNA, CDR2 YSLEER, per germline. The CDR3 spans 16 residues. V gave up 4 bases and J gave up 5 bases, with 21 bases separating them. The CDR3 coding sequence is TGCGCCAGCAGCCGCTTGGCGGGAATCCCCCAGGACGAGCAGTACTTC. Its protein product is CASSRLAGIPQDEQYF.

A word on this clone: In the same sample, other DNA sequences code for this CDR3. The chain combines TRBV27 with TRBJ2-3; TRBD1 is a possible D gene (6 bases). The CDR3 length is 13 residues. Germline CDR1 MNHEY, CDR2 SMNVEV (reference sequence). Trimming shortened V by 5 bases and J by 1 base, and 7 bases separated the two germline ends. The CDR3 is CASSPGGTDTQYF. CDR3 DNA sequence: TGTGCCAGCAGTCCAGGGGGCACAGATACGCAGTATTTT.

The chain has TRBV5-8 and TRBJ1-1, with 7 bases matching TRBD1. V dropped 3 bases and J dropped 2; count of bases not matched to a gene: 4. This CDR3 has 14 amino acids. Germline assignment: CDR1 SGHTS and CDR2 YDEGEE. CDR3 DNA: TGTGCCAGCAGCTCGGGACAGCCTAACACTGAAGCTTTCTTT. Amino acids: CASSSGQPNTEAFF.

The CDR3 reads CAWRVMGSYNSPLHF. CDR3 sequence (DNA): TGTGCCTGGAGGGTGATGGGCTCCTATAATTCACCCCTCCACTTT. The chain joins TRBV30 to TRBJ1-6; D is unresolved. The germline gives CDR1 GTSNPN, CDR2 SVGIG (reference sequence). Between the trimmed V and J ends, which lost 3 bases and 0 bases, there was a span of 9 bases. The CDR3 has 15 amino acids.

The gene calls are TRBV10-3 and TRBJ2-2; D remains unclear. Deletions cut 0 bases from V and 7 bases from J, with 9 bases between. CDR1 and CDR2 from the germline V gene are ENHRY and SYGVKD. This CDR3 has 14 residues. CDR3 coding DNA: TGTGCCATCAGTGAGTCGACCCCCGACGGGGAGCTGTTTTTT. It translates to CAISESTPDGELFF.

The J gene is TRBJ2-7, the V gene TRBV5-6, with D maybe TRBD2 (6 bases). This CDR3 has 15 amino acids. Trimming removed 1 base at V and 4 bases at J, with 15 bases between. CDR1 is SGHDT, CDR2 YYEEEE, per germline. The CDR3 region has the DNA TGTGCCAGCAGCTTGAACGGACACGGGGGTTACGAGCAGTACTTC. This gives the protein CASSLNGHGGYEQYF. Looking up the rest from reference TRBV5-6 and TRBJ2-7 gives the full variable domain: DAGVTQSPTHLIKTRGQQVTLRCSPKSGHDTVSWYQQALGQGPQFIFQYYEEEERQRGNFPDRFSGHQFPNYSSELNVNALLLGDSALYLCASSLNGHGGYEQYFGPGTRLTVT.

Concerning this clone itself: Within the sample, other DNA sequences also encode this same CDR3. V and J are TRBV7-9 and TRBJ1-4; TRBD1 matches at 7 bases. CDR1 is SEHNR, CDR2 FQNEAQ, per germline (reference sequence). V was clipped by 4 bases and J by 5 bases; unmatched bases: 7. The CDR3 runs 15 residues. CDR3 protein: CASSSTQGENEKLFF. CDR3 in DNA: TGTGCCAGCAGCTCAACTCAGGGGGAAAATGAAAAACTGTTTTTT.

In DNA, the CDR3 is TGTGCCAGCAGTCCAGGCTCGGTCTACGAGCAGTACTTC. Its protein product is CASSPGSVYEQYF. The gene calls are TRBV27 and TRBJ2-7, with no clear D. CDR1 MNHEY and CDR2 SMNVEV come from the germline V gene (reference sequence). The CDR3 is 13 amino acids. V was pared by 5 bases and J by 3 bases, with 11 bases between.

The gene calls are TRBV6-1 and TRBJ1-4; D uncertain. The V gene's germline CDR1 is MNHNS and CDR2 SASEGT. Trimming stripped 0 bases from V and 8 bases from J, with 13 bases between. There are 15 residues in the CDR3. CDR3 nucleotides: TGTGCCAGCAGTGAAGCGAGGGTTTCTTGGGAAAAACTGTTTTTT. Protein: CASSEARVSWEKLFF.

This chain joins TRBV5-5 and TRBJ2-7; weak D call: TRBD1 (5 bases). The CDR3 is 14 residues long. CDR1 and CDR2 (germline): SGHKS, YYEKEE (reference sequence). Between the trimmed V and J ends, which lost 0 bases and 3 bases, there was a span of 10 bases. This CDR3 is CASSLGAGIYEQYF. The CDR3, as DNA: TGTGCCAGCAGCTTGGGGGCAGGGATCTACGAGCAGTACTTC.

This clone appeared once. The chain combines TRBV2 with TRBJ1-2; a weak D match, TRBD1 (6 bases). The V end lost 5 bases, the J end lost 5 bases, and 9 bases lay between the germline ends. From germline, CDR1 is SNHLY and CDR2 FYNNEI. This CDR3 contains 12 residues. The CDR3 sequence: CASSPGQYGYTF. Written as DNA, the CDR3 is TGTGCCAGCAGTCCCGGACAGTATGGCTACACCTTC.

The rearrangement uses TRBV11-2 and TRBJ1-5; the D gene is possibly TRBD1 (5 bases). V lost 5 bases and J 2 bases, leaving 13 bases between the germline ends. This CDR3 is 15 amino acids long. Per germline, CDR1 SGHAT and CDR2 FQNNGV. CDR3 region: CASSQDAGGNQPQHF. CDR3 coding DNA: TGTGCCAGCAGCCAAGATGCGGGGGGCAATCAGCCCCAGCATTTT.